This is a list of T cell receptor beta chains from one sample in a study of blood T cells in healthy people across ages. Each CDR3 protein is one row after TCRdb ran MiXCR on the 5' RACE reads. The table shows about 570,000 distinct CDR3 sequences, with roughly 29% occurring only once. Sequencing was carried out using blood. The receptors were sampled from a woman in her 70s in good health. Each CDR3 is given with its conserved first and last residue. A D gene is named only where the DNA matches it firmly. Where a row states a size, it is once, few, many or the class of an expanded clone; other rows omit it.

TRBV5-1,.,TRBJ1-1,.,CASSLLGTPKNTEAFF,TGCGCCAGCAGCTTGTTAGGGACACCAAAGAACACTGAAGCTTTCTTT
TRBV20-1,.,TRBJ2-1,TRBD2,CSGSFAGGIHNEQFF,TGCAGTGGATCCTTCGCGGGGGGGATACACAATGAGCAGTTCTTC
TRBV20-1,few,TRBJ2-7,TRBD2,CSASPAASGGFEQYF,TGCAGTGCCTCCCCCGCGGCTAGCGGGGGCTTCGAGCAGTACTTC
TRBV7-2,.,TRBJ1-3,.,CASSLVGGNSGNTIYF,TGTGCCAGCAGCTTAGTAGGCGGGAACTCTGGAAACACCATATATTTT
TRBV7-9,few,TRBJ1-1,.,CASAPGSLLSTEAFF,TGTGCCAGCGCCCCGGGGTCGTTGCTGAGCACTGAAGCTTTCTTT
TRBV7-2,.,TRBJ2-7,.,CASSLVGTFSYEQYF,TGTGCCAGCAGCTTAGTTGGTACTTTCTCCTACGAGCAGTACTTC
TRBV9,few,TRBJ2-2,.,CASSVNSYTGELFF,TGTGCCAGCAGCGTAAACAGTTACACCGGGGAGCTGTTTTTT
TRBV19,.,TRBJ1-1,.,CASSMAGATNTEAFF,TGTGCCAGTAGTATGGCTGGGGCCACGAACACTGAAGCTTTCTTT
TRBV12-3/TRBV12-4,.,TRBJ1-1,.,CASRTFGGSNTEAFF,TGTGCCAGCAGGACCTTCGGGGGGAGTAACACTGAAGCTTTCTTT
TRBV4-3,.,TRBJ2-1,TRBD2,CASSQGLQRESYNEQFF,TGCGCCAGCAGCCAAGGCTTGCAGCGGGAGTCCTACAATGAGCAGTTCTTC
TRBV20-1,few,TRBJ2-1,.,CSARVASRRFNEQFF,TGCAGTGCTAGAGTGGCTAGCAGAAGATTCAATGAGCAGTTCTTC
TRBV7-2,few,TRBJ2-1,TRBD1,CASSLTWDRSSEQFF,TGTGCCAGCAGCTTAACATGGGACAGGTCTAGTGAGCAGTTCTTC
TRBV29-1,few,TRBJ2-1,.,CSLTLRVAGGSQETRYF,.
TRBV12-3/TRBV12-4,.,TRBJ2-2,.,CASSLGGIAGELFF,TGTGCCAGCAGTTTAGGGGGGATAGCCGGGGAGCTGTTTTTT
TRBV20-1,few,TRBJ2-1,TRBD1,CSASRDRGNEQFF,TGCAGTGCTAGCCGGGACAGGGGTAATGAGCAGTTCTTC
TRBV20-1,.,TRBJ2-5,.,CSARKPNQETQYF,TGCAGTGCTAGGAAGCCGAATCAAGAGACCCAGTACTTC
TRBV27,.,TRBJ2-5,.,CASSHNQGRGETQYF,TGTGCCAGCAGTCACAATCAGGGTCGGGGCGAGACCCAGTACTTC
TRBV18,.,TRBJ2-4,.,CASSPSQGTKNIQYF,TGTGCCAGCTCACCATCACAGGGAACCAAAAACATTCAGTACTTC
TRBV9,.,TRBJ1-3,.,CASARQSSGNTIYF,TGTGCCAGCGCCCGTCAGAGCTCTGGAAACACCATATATTTT
TRBV14,.,TRBJ2-3,TRBD2,CASSQGSGRPRYTQYF,TGTGCCAGCAGCCAAGGTAGCGGGAGGCCCAGATATACGCAGTATTTT
TRBV6-2/TRBV6-3,many,TRBJ2-7,TRBD2,CASSRGLAGDESYEQYF,TGTGCCAGCAGCCGGGGACTAGCGGGGGACGAGTCCTACGAGCAGTACTTC
TRBV7-2,few,TRBJ2-4,TRBD2,CASSLEASGDIQYF,TGTGCCAGCAGCTTAGAGGCTAGCGGGGACATTCAGTACTTC
TRBV12-3/TRBV12-4,.,TRBJ2-1,.,CASSFREQFF,TGTGCCAGCAGTTTCCGTGAGCAGTTCTTC
TRBV5-1,.,TRBJ2-5,.,CASSPAPPREETQYF,TGCGCCAGCAGCCCGGCCCCTCCGAGAGAGGAGACCCAGTACTTC
TRBV6-1,few,TRBJ1-2,.,CASSEARQSYGYTF,TGTGCCAGCAGTGAAGCTAGGCAAAGCTATGGCTACACCTTC
TRBV29-1,.,TRBJ2-4,.,CSVEDPARQNIQYF,TGCAGCGTTGAAGATCCAGCCCGACAAAACATTCAGTACTTC
TRBV6-2/TRBV6-3,.,TRBJ1-1,.,CASSYSTTGHLLSAEPFF,TGTGCCAGCAGTTACTCGACGACGGGACACCTTCTGTCTGCTGAACCTTTCTTT
TRBV4-1,few,TRBJ2-1,TRBD1,CASRQPGQGVLSSYNEQFF,TGCGCCAGCAGGCAACCGGGACAGGGGGTCTTGAGCTCCTACAATGAGCAGTTCTTC
TRBV2,many,TRBJ2-2,.,CASSLGRELFF,TGTGCCAGCAGTTTGGGGCGGGAGCTGTTTTTT
TRBV12-3/TRBV12-4,.,TRBJ2-4,.,CACSLVGDIQYF,TGTGCCTGCAGTTTGGTGGGTGACATTCAGTACTTC
TRBV9,.,TRBJ2-1,.,CASQAGLYNEQFF,TGTGCCAGCCAAGCGGGCCTCTACAATGAGCAGTTCTTC
TRBV6-2/TRBV6-3,.,TRBJ2-5,.,CASSYLSGPEGETQYF,TGTGCCAGCAGTTATCTTTCCGGACCTGAGGGGGAGACCCAGTACTTC
TRBV14,few,TRBJ2-1,TRBD1,CASSYDRGTEQFF,TGTGCCAGCAGCTACGACAGGGGCACTGAGCAGTTCTTC
TRBV7-9,few,TRBJ1-6,.,CASSPLWGVNSPLHF,TGTGCCAGCAGCCCCCTATGGGGCGTTAATTCACCCCTCCACTTT
TRBV29-1,.,TRBJ2-1,TRBD1,CSATGSNEQFF,TGCAGCGCGACAGGGTCCAATGAGCAGTTCTTC
TRBV19,few,TRBJ1-1,.,CASSIDGDHGEAFF,TGTGCCAGTAGTATAGATGGAGATCACGGTGAAGCTTTCTTT
TRBV6-2/TRBV6-3,few,TRBJ2-3,.,CASSYGGWDTQYF,TGTGCCAGCAGTTATGGAGGATGGGATACGCAGTATTTT
TRBV6-5,few,TRBJ2-3,TRBD2,CASSYQRGTTDTQYF,TGTGCCAGCAGTTACCAGCGGGGGACCACAGATACGCAGTATTTT
TRBV7-9,.,TRBJ2-5,.,CASSLGAWGETQYF,TGTGCCAGCAGTCTAGGAGCGTGGGGGGAGACCCAGTACTTC
TRBV27,.,TRBJ1-1,TRBD1,CASSPLTPKTGGTEAFF,TGTGCCAGCAGTCCGCTGACCCCTAAAACAGGGGGCACTGAAGCTTTCTTT
TRBV29-1,.,TRBJ2-1,.,CSVALLTNEQFF,TGCAGCGTTGCATTATTGACCAATGAGCAGTTCTTC
TRBV3-1,.,TRBJ2-7,TRBD1,CASSLGDRAHEQYF,TGTGCCAGCAGCCTTGGGGACAGGGCCCACGAGCAGTACTTC
TRBV29-1,few,TRBJ2-5,TRBD2,CSASADKLLAGVQETQYF,TGCAGCGCCTCCGCGGACAAACTTTTAGCGGGAGTCCAAGAGACCCAGTACTTC
TRBV7-2,.,TRBJ2-5,TRBD2,CASSLEGSLAGGGETQYF,TGTGCCAGCAGCTTAGAAGGGTCTTTAGCGGGGGGCGGCGAGACCCAGTACTTC
TRBV7-2,few,TRBJ2-1,.,CASSPPGRGRNEQFF,TGTGCCAGCAGCCCCCCCGGACGGGGGCGCAATGAGCAGTTCTTC
TRBV5-1,.,TRBJ2-1,TRBD2,CASSLAATGLAGHYNEQFF,TGCGCCAGCAGCTTGGCCGCGACAGGACTAGCGGGACACTACAATGAGCAGTTCTTC